This TCR beta chain was documented in a study of OX40 agonist ivuxolimab in advanced cancers. Study-level background: The patients received ivuxolimab by intravenous route every 2 weeks at 0.01 to 10 mg/kg.

This CDR3 region has 11 residues. Germline V gives CDR1 SGHAT, CDR2 FQNNGV. Profiled with immunoSEQ multiplex PCR; TCRdb holds only in-frame clones, not every one. The table lists some 39,000 clones, roughly three quarters of them singletons. The chain has TRBV11-2 and TRBJ2-5; D gene unclear. The DNA matches TRBJ2-7 better at its end, which makes the J call doubtful. The TCR comes from an adult with an advanced solid tumor such as melanoma, head and neck, liver or kidney cancer. This specimen consisted of CD4+ or CD8+ T cells sorted from blood, obtained in a trial of the OX40 agonist ivuxolimab. CDR3 in amino acids: CASSVTYEQYF. Here the CDR3 DNA reads TGTGCCAGCAGCGTCACCTACGAGCAGTACTTC.